These T cell receptor beta chains were read from a single sample in a study of blood T cell repertoires in COVID-19. Libraries were prepared by immunoSEQ multiplex PCR; TCRdb keeps only in-frame clonotypes and omits some of them. The data hold approximately 55,000 clones, with around 80% observed a single time. Input material: peripheral blood. The receptors come from a man aged 25 to 45 with COVID-19, enrolled during active disease. CDR3s include the opening cysteine and the closing phenylalanine or tryptophan. D genes are given only for firm matches. The size field is filled for only some rows; it gives once, few, many or a size class.

j_call,v_call,clone_size,d_call,cdr3_nt,cdr3_aa
TRBJ2-7,TRBV7-2,NA,TRBD1,TGTGCCAGCAGCTTACCCCCCGGACAGGGCAGCAACGAGCAGTACTTC,CASSLPPGQGSNEQYF
TRBJ1-5,TRBV19,few,NA,TGTGCCAGTAGTCCCCCAACTGATAGCAATCAGCCCCAGCATTTT,CASSPPTDSNQPQHF
TRBJ2-6,TRBV9,NA,TRBD1,TGTGCCAGCAGCGAGACAGGGCTAGGGGCCAACGTCCTGACTTTC,CASSETGLGANVLTF
TRBJ2-7,TRBV14,NA,TRBD1,TGTGCCAGCAGCCAAGGATTGGGACAGACCTACGAGCAGTACTTC,CASSQGLGQTYEQYF
TRBJ1-4,TRBV28,NA,TRBD1,TGTGCCAGCAGTTTATCCTGGGACAGGACTAATGAAAAACTGTTTTTT,CASSLSWDRTNEKLFF
TRBJ2-2,TRBV6-5,NA,NA,TGTGCCAGCAGTTACGGGCAGACAAACACCGGGGAGCTGTTTTTT,CASSYGQTNTGELFF
TRBJ2-3,TRBV5-1,NA,TRBD2,TGCGCCAGCAGCTCCGAGGAGCGGGAGTTAGATACGCAGTATTTT,CASSSEERELDTQYF
TRBJ2-1,TRBV23-1,few,TRBD2,TGCGCCAGCAGTCAATCTCGACTAGCGGGACTCAATGAGCAGTTCTTC,CASSQSRLAGLNEQFF
TRBJ2-5,TRBV18,NA,TRBD2,TGTGCCAGCTCACTGGGGACTAGCGGGAGATGGCAGACCCAGTACTTC,CASSLGTSGRWQTQYF
TRBJ2-1,TRBV18,NA,TRBD2,TGTGCCAGCTCACCACGGACTAGCGGGAGAGTCAATGAGCAGTTCTTC,CASSPRTSGRVNEQFF
TRBJ2-1,TRBV19,NA,TRBD2,TGTGCCAGTAGTCTGGCGGGGGGGGCGCTCAATGAGCAGTTCTTC,CASSLAGGALNEQFF
TRBJ2-2,TRBV5-1,NA,TRBD2,TGCGCCAGCAGCTTGGAGGCTAGCGGGACAATGGGCACCGGGGAGCTGTTTTTT,CASSLEASGTMGTGELFF
TRBJ2-3,TRBV11-2,NA,TRBD1,TGTGCCAGCAGCTTAGGGAGCTCCCGGGACAGGGGGCGGGATACGCAGTATTTT,CASSLGSSRDRGRDTQYF
TRBJ1-4,TRBV5-6,NA,TRBD1,TGTGCCAGCAGCCAGGGGACGACAGGGAGAGGGGAAAAACTGTTTTTT,CASSQGTTGRGEKLFF
TRBJ1-6,TRBV11-3,NA,NA,TGTGCCAGCAGCCCGAGGACACCTGGGAATTCACCCCTCCACTTT,CASSPRTPGNSPLHF
TRBJ1-4,TRBV15,NA,NA,TGTGCCACCAGCAGAGATAGGCGGGACGAGACTTTT,CATSRDRRDETF
TRBJ1-5,TRBV4-3,NA,TRBD1,TGCGCCAGCAGCCAAGCAGGGGGTTATGAGCCCCAGCATTTT,CASSQAGGYEPQHF
TRBJ1-6,TRBV4-2,NA,TRBD1,TGTGCCAGCAGCCATTGGGGACAGGGTGATTCACCCCTCCACTTT,CASSHWGQGDSPLHF
TRBJ1-5,TRBV11-3,NA,TRBD1,TGTGCCAGCAGCGCGGGACAGGGAGGTGGCAATCAGCCCCAGCATTTT,CASSAGQGGGNQPQHF
TRBJ1-1,TRBV7-2,NA,NA,TGTGCCAGCAGCTTAGTGGGTGGAGGGAACACTGAAGCTTTCTTT,CASSLVGGGNTEAFF
TRBJ1-6,TRBV19,NA,TRBD1,TGTGCCAGTAGCTCTCAGGGGGCGCAGAGGGGTTCACCCCTCCACTTT,CASSSQGAQRGSPLHF
TRBJ1-5,TRBV27,NA,NA,TGTGCCAGCAGTTTATCAATGAGACAGCCCCAGCATTTT,CASSLSMRQPQHF
TRBJ2-7,TRBV4-1,NA,NA,TGCGCCAGCAGCCAAGCACAGGGCTTGGACGAGCAGTACTTC,CASSQAQGLDEQYF
TRBJ2-7,TRBV10-3,NA,NA,TGTGCCATCAGTGATCGGGGAGGAGTCTACGAGCAGTACTTC,CAISDRGGVYEQYF
TRBJ2-3,TRBV27,NA,NA,TGTGCCAGCAGTTTACGTGTCCCAGGGCCTAGCACAGATACGCAGTATTTT,CASSLRVPGPSTDTQYF
TRBJ2-3,TRBV11-3,NA,TRBD2,TGTGCCAGCAGCTTAGCCCTAGCGGGAGCAGATACGCAGTATTTT,CASSLALAGADTQYF
TRBJ2-2,TRBV15,NA,TRBD2,TGTGCCACCAGCAGAGATTGGGTGGCGGGGGGCGCCGGGGAGCTGTTTTTT,CATSRDWVAGGAGELFF